These 9 T cell receptor beta chains share one sample of origin, sequenced in a study of blood T cells in healthy people across ages. The use of a sample-barcoded 5' primer and a J-beta primer mix characterized a second PCR of roughly 7 to 11 cycles. One entry per CDR3 protein, called by TCRdb with MiXCR from the 5' RACE reads. The table lists about 800,000 distinct CDR3 sequences, roughly 60% of them singletons, with approximately 21% in the top ten. Sequencing input: blood. The origin of the receptors is a man younger than 45 in good health.

This clonotype was counted only a few times. The rearrangement joins TRBV20-1 to TRBJ2-1, with a tentative D call TRBD2 (6 bases). Deletions cut 0 bases from V and 4 bases from J, with 10 bases between. Germline V gene lookup returns CDR1 DFQATT and CDR2 SNEGSKA (reference sequence). CDR3 length equals 14 residues. The CDR3 here is CSARDLRGYNEQFF. The DNA of the CDR3 is TGCAGTGCTAGAGATTTGCGGGGATACAATGAGCAGTTCTTC.

The V gene is TRBV20-1, the J gene TRBJ2-1, with 7 bases identical to TRBD1. The CDR3 loop spans 13 amino acids. From germline, CDR1 is DFQATT and CDR2 SNEGSKA (reference sequence). Trimming at V came to 6 bases and at J to 7 bases, leaving 9 bases not matched to a gene. CDR3 region: CSAKRTGVNEQFF. The CDR3 DNA reads TGCAGTGCCAAACGTACAGGGGTGAATGAGCAGTTCTTC.

J is TRBJ2-1 and V is TRBV10-3, with unresolved D. Germline loops: CDR1 ENHRY, CDR2 SYGVKD. Trimming removed 3 bases at V and 10 bases at J, with 10 bases between. The CDR3 spans 12 residues. CDR3: CAISDPAKEQFF. The CDR3, as DNA: TGTGCCATCAGTGATCCAGCGAAAGAGCAGTTCTTC.

V gene TRBV12-3 or TRBV12-4 combines with J gene TRBJ1-1; D unclear. The length of the CDR3 is 15 residues. Between the trimmed V and J ends, which lost 0 bases and 4 bases, there was a span of 12 bases. CDR3: CASSLALGSPTEAFF. CDR3 nucleotide sequence: TGTGCCAGCAGTTTAGCGTTAGGGAGCCCCACTGAAGCTTTCTTT.

This chain uses TRBV28 with TRBJ1-2; no reliable D call. CDR1 MDHEN and CDR2 SYDVKM come from the germline V gene. This CDR3 is 16 amino acids long. Trimming removed 1 base at V and 6 bases at J, with 18 bases between. CDR3 sequence: CASSLSQGLGWDGYTF. The CDR3 nucleotides read TGTGCCAGCAGTTTATCCCAAGGGTTAGGCTGGGATGGCTACACCTTC.

The chain employs TRBV20-1 and TRBJ2-1, with 8 nucleotides matching TRBD2. Germline lookup yields CDR1 DFQATT and CDR2 SNEGSKA (reference sequence). This CDR3 comprises 13 residues. Trimming at V came to 3 bases and at J to 4 bases, leaving 2 bases not matched to a gene. The CDR3 sequence: CSASGGVYNEQFF. The CDR3 DNA reads TGCAGTGCTAGCGGGGGGGTATACAATGAGCAGTTCTTC.

V and J are TRBV14 and TRBJ1-2; D is unresolved. Trimming removed 1 base at V and 4 bases at J, with 13 bases between. CDR1 is SGHDN, CDR2 FVKESK, per germline. This CDR3 is 15 amino acids long. The CDR3 here is CASSQGGQQIYGYTF. CDR3 in DNA: TGTGCCAGCAGCCAAGGAGGGCAGCAGATCTATGGCTACACCTTC.

This clonotype has a single count. The rearrangement joins TRBV6-6 to TRBJ1-2; possibly TRBD1 for D (6 bases). The germline gives CDR1 MNHNY, CDR2 SVGAGI (reference sequence). V lost 7 bases, J lost 3 bases, and 12 bases lay in between. The CDR3 loop spans 13 amino acids. The CDR3 spells CASIGGEHYGYTF. The CDR3 DNA is TGTGCCAGCATCGGGGGCGAACACTATGGCTACACCTTC.

The rearrangement links TRBV9 to TRBJ2-3; perhaps TRBD1 as D (5 bases). Germline V CDR1 and CDR2: SGDLS, YYNGEE. The CDR3 spans 16 residues. Trimming took 3 bases from V and 2 from J, leaving 16 bases between them. The CDR3 loop is CASSGGHMIYTDTQYF. CDR3 nucleotides: TGTGCCAGCAGCGGCGGACACATGATATACACAGATACGCAGTATTTT.